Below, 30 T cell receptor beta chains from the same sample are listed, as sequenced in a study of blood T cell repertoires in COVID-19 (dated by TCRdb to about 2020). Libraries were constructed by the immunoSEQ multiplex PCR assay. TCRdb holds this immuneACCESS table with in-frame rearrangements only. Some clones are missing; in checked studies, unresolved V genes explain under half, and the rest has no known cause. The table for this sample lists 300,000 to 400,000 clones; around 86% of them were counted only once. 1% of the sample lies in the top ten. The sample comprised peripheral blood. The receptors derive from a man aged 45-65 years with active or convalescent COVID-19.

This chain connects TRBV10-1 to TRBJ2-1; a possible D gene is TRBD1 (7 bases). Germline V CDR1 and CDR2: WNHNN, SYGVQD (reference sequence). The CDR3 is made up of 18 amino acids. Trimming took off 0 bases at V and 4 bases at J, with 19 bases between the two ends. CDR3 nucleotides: TGCGCCAGCAGTGAGTCCGGGGGATCTAGGGGGCCTTACAATGAGCAGTTCTTC. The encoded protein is CASSESGGSRGPYNEQFF.

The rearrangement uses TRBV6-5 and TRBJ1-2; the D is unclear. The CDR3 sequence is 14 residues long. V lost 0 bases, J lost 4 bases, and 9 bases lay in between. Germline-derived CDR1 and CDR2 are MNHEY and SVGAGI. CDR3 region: CASSYSWQSYGYTF. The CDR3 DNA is TGTGCCAGCAGTTACTCGTGGCAGTCCTATGGCTACACCTTC.

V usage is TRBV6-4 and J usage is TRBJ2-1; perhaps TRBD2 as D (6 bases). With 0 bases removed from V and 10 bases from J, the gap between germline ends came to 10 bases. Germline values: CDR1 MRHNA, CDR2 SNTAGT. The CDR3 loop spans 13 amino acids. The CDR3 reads CASSDSGSGEQFF. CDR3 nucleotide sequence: TGTGCCAGCAGTGACTCGGGGAGCGGGGAGCAGTTCTTC.

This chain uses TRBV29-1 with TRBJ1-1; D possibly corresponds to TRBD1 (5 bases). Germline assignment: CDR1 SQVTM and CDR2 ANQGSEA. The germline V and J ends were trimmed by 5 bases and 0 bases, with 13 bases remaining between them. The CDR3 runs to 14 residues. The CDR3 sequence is CSVWGLEVNTEAFF. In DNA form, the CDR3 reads TGCAGCGTTTGGGGACTCGAGGTGAACACTGAAGCTTTCTTT.

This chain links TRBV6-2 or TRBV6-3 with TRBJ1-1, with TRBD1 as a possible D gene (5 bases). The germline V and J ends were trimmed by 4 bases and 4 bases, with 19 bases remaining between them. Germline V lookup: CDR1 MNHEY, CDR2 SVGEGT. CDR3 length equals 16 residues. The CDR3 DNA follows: TGTGCCAGCAGTTGGGCGGCAGGAGGAGGGGTCACTGAAGCTTTCTTT. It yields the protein CASSWAAGGGVTEAFF.

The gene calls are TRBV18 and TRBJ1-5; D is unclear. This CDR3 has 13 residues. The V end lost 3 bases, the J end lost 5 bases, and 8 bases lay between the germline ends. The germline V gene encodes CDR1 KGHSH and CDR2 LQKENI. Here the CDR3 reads CASSPAGYQPQHF. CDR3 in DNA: TGTGCCAGCTCACCTGCGGGATATCAGCCCCAGCATTTT.

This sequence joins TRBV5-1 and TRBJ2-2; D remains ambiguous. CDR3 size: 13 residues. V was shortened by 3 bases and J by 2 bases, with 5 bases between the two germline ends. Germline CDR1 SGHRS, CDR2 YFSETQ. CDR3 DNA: TGCGCCAGCAGCTCCCAAAACACCGGGGAGCTGTTTTTT. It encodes CASSSQNTGELFF. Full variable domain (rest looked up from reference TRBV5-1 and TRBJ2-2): KAGVTQTPRYLIKTRGQQVTLSCSPISGHRSVSWYQQTPGQGLQFLFEYFSETQRNKGNFPGRFSGRQFSNSRSEMNVSTLELGDSALYLCASSSQNTGELFFGEGSRLTVL.

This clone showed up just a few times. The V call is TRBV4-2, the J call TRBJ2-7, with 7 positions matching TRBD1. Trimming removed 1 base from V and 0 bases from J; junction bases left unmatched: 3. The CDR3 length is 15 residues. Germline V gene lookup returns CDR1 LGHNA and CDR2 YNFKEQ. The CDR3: CASSQGSGGSYEQYF. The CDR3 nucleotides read TGTGCCAGCAGCCAAGGCTCAGGGGGCTCCTACGAGCAGTACTTC.

CDR3 DNA sequence: TGTGCCAGCAGGGGCTCCCTAGCGGGCAGCACAGATACGCAGTATTTT. This sequence encodes CASRGSLAGSTDTQYF. The V gene is TRBV2, the J gene TRBJ2-3, with 8 bases matching TRBD2. CDR3 length: 16 amino acids. The germline gives CDR1 SNHLY, CDR2 FYNNEI. Unmatched junction bases numbered 8, after V lost 6 bases and J lost 0 bases.

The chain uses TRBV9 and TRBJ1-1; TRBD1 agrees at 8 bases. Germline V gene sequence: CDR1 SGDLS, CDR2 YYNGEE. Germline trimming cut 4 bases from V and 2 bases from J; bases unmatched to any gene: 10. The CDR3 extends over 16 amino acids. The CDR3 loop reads CASSPFVTGVNTEAFF. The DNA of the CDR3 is TGTGCCAGCAGCCCGTTCGTGACAGGGGTTAACACTGAAGCTTTCTTT.

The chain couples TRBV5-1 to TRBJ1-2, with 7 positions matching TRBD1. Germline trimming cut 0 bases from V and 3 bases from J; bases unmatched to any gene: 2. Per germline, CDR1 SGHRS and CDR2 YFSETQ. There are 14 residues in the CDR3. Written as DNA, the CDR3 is TGCGCCAGCAGCTTGGGTGGGACAGACTATGGCTACACCTTC. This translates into CASSLGGTDYGYTF.

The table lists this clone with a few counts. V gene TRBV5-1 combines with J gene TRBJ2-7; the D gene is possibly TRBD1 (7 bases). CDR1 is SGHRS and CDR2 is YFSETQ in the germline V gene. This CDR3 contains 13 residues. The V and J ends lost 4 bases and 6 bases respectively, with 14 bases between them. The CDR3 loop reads CASSVRQGLEQYF. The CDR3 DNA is TGCGCCAGCAGCGTCCGACAGGGACTCGAGCAGTACTTC.

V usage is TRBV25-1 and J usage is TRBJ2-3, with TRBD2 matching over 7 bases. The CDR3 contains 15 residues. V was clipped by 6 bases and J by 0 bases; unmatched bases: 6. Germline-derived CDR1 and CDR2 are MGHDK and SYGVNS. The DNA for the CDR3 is TGTGCCAGCAGCAAAGCGGGATTTAGCACAGATACGCAGTATTTT. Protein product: CASSKAGFSTDTQYF.

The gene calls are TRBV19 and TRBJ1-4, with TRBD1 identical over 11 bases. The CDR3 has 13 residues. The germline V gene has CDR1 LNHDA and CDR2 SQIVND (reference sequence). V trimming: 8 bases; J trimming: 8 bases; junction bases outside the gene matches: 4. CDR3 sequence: CASGQGAGEKLFF. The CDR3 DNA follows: TGTGCCAGTGGACAGGGGGCCGGAGAAAAACTGTTTTTT.

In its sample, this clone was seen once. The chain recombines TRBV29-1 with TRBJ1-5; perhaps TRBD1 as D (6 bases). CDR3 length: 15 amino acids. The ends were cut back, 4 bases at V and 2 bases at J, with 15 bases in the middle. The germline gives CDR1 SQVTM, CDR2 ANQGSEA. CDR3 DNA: TGCAGCGTTGTTTTTACAGGGACGGGCAATCAGCCCCAGCATTTT. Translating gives CSVVFTGTGNQPQHF.

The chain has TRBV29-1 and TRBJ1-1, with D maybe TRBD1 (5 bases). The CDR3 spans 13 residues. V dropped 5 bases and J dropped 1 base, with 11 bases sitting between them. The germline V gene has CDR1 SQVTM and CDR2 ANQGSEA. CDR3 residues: CSVTGDRNTEAFF. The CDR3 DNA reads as TGCAGCGTTACTGGCGACAGGAACACTGAAGCTTTCTTT.

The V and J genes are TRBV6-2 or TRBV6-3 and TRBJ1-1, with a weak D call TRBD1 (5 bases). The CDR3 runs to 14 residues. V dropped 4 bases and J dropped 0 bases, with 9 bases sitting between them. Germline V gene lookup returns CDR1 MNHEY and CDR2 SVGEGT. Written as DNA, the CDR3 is TGTGCCAGCAGTTTGGAGGGGATGAACACTGAAGCTTTCTTT. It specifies CASSLEGMNTEAFF.

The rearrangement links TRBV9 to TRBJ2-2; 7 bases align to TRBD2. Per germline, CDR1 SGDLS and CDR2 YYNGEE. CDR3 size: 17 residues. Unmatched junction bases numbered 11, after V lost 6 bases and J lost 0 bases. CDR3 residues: CASTKAPSGSNTGELFF. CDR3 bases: TGTGCCAGCACCAAGGCCCCTAGCGGTTCGAACACCGGGGAGCTGTTTTTT.

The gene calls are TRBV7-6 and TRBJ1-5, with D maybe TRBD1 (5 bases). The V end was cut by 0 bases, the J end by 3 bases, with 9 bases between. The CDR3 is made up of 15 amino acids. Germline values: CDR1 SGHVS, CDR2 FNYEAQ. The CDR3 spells CASSLAPGNNQPQHF. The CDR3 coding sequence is TGTGCCAGCAGCTTAGCGCCAGGGAACAATCAGCCCCAGCATTTT.

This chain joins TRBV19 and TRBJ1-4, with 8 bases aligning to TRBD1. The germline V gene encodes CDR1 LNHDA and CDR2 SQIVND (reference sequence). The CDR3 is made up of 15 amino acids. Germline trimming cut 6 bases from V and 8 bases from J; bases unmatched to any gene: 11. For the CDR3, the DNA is TGTGCCAGTAGAAATAGGGGACAGGCAGAAGAAAAACTGTTTTTT. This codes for CASRNRGQAEEKLFF.

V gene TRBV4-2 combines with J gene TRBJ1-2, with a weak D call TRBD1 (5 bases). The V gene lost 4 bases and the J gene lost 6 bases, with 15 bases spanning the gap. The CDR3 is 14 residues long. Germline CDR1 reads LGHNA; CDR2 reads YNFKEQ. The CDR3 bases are TGTGCCAGCAGCCCAAGCATAGGGGTCCATGGCTACACCTTC. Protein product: CASSPSIGVHGYTF.

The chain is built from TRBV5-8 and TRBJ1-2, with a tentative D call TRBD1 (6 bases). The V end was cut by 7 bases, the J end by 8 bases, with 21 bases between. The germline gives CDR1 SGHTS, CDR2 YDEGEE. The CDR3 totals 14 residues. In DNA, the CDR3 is TGTGCCAGCGACTTTGGGGCGGGGGCGAGCGGCTACACCTTC. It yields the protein CASDFGAGASGYTF.

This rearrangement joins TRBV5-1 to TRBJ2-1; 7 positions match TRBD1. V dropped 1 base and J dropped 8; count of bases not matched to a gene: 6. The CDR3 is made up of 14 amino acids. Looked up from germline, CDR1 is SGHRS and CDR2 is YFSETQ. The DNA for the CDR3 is TGCGCCAGCAGCTTGACTGACAGGGTTCATGAGCAGTTCTTC. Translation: CASSLTDRVHEQFF.

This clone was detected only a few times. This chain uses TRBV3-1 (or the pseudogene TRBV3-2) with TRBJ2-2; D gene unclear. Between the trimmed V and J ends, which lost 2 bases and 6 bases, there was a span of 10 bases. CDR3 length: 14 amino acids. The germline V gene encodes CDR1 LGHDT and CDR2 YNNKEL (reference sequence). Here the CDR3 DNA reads TGTGCCAGCAGCCAACCCCCGGAGTCCGGGGAGCTGTTTTTT. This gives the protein CASSQPPESGELFF.

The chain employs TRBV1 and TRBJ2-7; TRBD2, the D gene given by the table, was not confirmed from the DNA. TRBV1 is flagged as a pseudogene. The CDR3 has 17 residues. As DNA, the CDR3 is TGCACCAGCAGCCAAGATCTTCCCGGGACTAGCGGGAACGAGCAGTACTTC. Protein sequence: CTSSQDLPGTSGNEQYF.

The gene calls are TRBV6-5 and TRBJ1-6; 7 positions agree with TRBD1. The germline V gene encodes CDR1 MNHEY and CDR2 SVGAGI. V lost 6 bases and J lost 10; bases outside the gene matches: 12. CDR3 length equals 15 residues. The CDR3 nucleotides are TGTGCCAGCAGAATTTACCGGGACAGCGGCTCACCCCTCCACTTT. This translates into CASRIYRDSGSPLHF.

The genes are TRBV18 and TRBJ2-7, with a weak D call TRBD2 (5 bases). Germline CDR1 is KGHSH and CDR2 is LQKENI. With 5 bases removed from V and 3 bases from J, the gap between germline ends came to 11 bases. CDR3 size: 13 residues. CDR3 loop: CASSNGVNYEQYF. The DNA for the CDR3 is TGTGCCAGCTCAAACGGGGTCAACTACGAGCAGTACTTC.

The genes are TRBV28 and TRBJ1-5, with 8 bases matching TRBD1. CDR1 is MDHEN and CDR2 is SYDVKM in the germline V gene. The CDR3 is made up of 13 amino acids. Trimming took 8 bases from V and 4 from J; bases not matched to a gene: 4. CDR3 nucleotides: TGTGCCAGCGGACAGGGCCTAAATCAGCCCCAGCATTTT. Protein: CASGQGLNQPQHF.

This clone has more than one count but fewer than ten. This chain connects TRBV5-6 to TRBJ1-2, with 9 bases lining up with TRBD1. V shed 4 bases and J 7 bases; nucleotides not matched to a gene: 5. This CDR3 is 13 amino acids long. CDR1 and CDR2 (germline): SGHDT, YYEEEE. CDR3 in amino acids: CASSRTGVSGYTF. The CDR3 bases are TGTGCCAGCAGCCGGACAGGGGTCAGTGGCTACACCTTC.

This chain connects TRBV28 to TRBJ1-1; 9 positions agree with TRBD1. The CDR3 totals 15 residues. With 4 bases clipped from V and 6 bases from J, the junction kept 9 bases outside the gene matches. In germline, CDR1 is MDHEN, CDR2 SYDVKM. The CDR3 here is CASSSTGTGLPEAFF. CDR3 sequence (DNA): TGTGCCAGCAGTTCGACCGGGACAGGGTTGCCTGAAGCTTTCTTT.